Presented here are 3 T cell receptor beta chains from one specimen sequenced in a study of CD8 T cells in ankylosing spondylitis (dated by TCRdb to 2016 to 2017). What the work shows at the level of the full study, not this receptor alone: Blood from ankylosing spondylitis patients appeared to be characterized by a TCR beta motif made up of 8 or 9 highly homologous amino acid variants.

Libraries were made using 5' RACE. The instrument was an Illumina HiSeq 2500. TCRdb passed the public sequencing reads through fastp at Q25 and MiXCR, retaining productive beta sequences. Rows are unified per CDR3 protein, each entry keeping the most common DNA and genes. Present in this sample are roughly 300,000 distinct CDR3 sequences, less than 9.5% of which were seen just once. More than 12% of the sample comes from the top ten. Which antigens these TCRs recognize remains unknown. The source material was blood, either unsorted or a sorted T cell fraction (not recorded which). These receptors all come from a male donor with ankylosing spondylitis.

The sample holds a few counts of this clonotype. The V and J genes are TRBV5-1 and TRBJ1-5, with D possibly TRBD1 on 5 matching bases. Germline CDR1 reads SGHRS; CDR2 reads YFSETQ. The CDR3 spans 12 residues. Trimming removed 4 bases from V and 7 bases from J, with 9 bases in between. The CDR3 reads CASSAEGQPQHF. CDR3 in DNA: TGCGCCAGCAGCGCAGAGGGGCAGCCCCAGCATTTT.

This clonotype was recorded a few times. The gene calls are TRBV6-5 and TRBJ2-7; the D gene is possibly TRBD2 (6 bases). CDR1 is MNHEY and CDR2 is SVGAGI in the germline V gene. V was cut by 2 bases and J by 2 bases, with 13 bases left in between. CDR3 size: 15 residues. The CDR3 DNA sequence: TGTGCCAGCAGTTACGCCGGGACTCCCCCCTACGAGCAGTACTTC. This sequence encodes CASSYAGTPPYEQYF.

The V gene is TRBV28, the J gene TRBJ2-7, with 13 nucleotides matching TRBD2. V shed 6 bases and J 3 bases; nucleotides not matched to a gene: 5. There are 15 residues in the CDR3. In germline, CDR1 is MDHEN, CDR2 SYDVKM. The CDR3 DNA reads as TGTGCCAGCAGCTCACTAGCGGGAGGGAACTACGAGCAGTACTTC. Translated, it gives CASSSLAGGNYEQYF.